This T cell receptor beta chain was recorded in a study of T-cell reconstitution after alpha-beta-depleted transplantation in children. This clonotype was picked up a small number of times. Between the trimmed V and J ends, which lost 9 bases and 5 bases, there was a span of 24 bases. This CDR3 region has 16 residues. CDR1 is KGHDR and CDR2 is SFDVKD in the germline V gene. Library preparation (for TCRbeta) was performed with unique molecular identifiers. From the PCR reads, TCRdb called clonotypes with MiXCR, one entry per CDR3 protein. The repertoire holds over 550,000 distinct CDR3 sequences, with roughly a tenth as singletons.

The V call is TRBV24-1, the J call TRBJ2-5; D unclear. Specimen: PBMCs from the stem cell graft donor, collected from the stem cell graft. The sequence was obtained from a human donor who donated a stem cell graft to a child with acute myeloid leukemia. CDR3 coding DNA: TGTGCCACCCGAATCCTTGCGGAAGAAGGGATGGAGACCCAGTACTTC. It is translated as CATRILAEEGMETQYF.